Below, 28 T cell receptor beta chains from the same sample are listed, as sequenced in a study of graft-versus-host responses after intestinal transplantation. These TCRs are of unknown antigen specificity. Data came from immunoSEQ multiplex PCR; TCRdb stores just in-frame clones and leaves some out. The repertoire holds around 96,000 clones, with 92% as singletons. Sequencing was performed on unstimulated CD4+ T cells sorted from spleen or lymph node cells, taken before intestinal transplant. Receptors originate from a human donor who received an intestinal transplant.

J is TRBJ2-1 and V is TRBV6-1; 7 bases fit TRBD2. V was pared by 6 bases and J by 3 bases, with 8 bases of the junction left unmatched. Germline CDR1 MNHNS, CDR2 SASEGT. This CDR3 has 15 amino acids. The CDR3 DNA is TGTGCCAGCAGGCGCCGGGAGGTACTCTACAATGAGCAGTTCTTC. Protein product: CASRRREVLYNEQFF.

The chain employs TRBV6-1 and TRBJ1-1; maybe TRBD1 (5 bases). Germline lookup yields CDR1 MNHNS and CDR2 SASEGT. V was clipped by 8 bases and J by 13 bases, with 26 bases between them. There are 14 residues in the CDR3. CDR3 in amino acids: CASRQTAGTPEGFF. DNA of the CDR3: TGTGCCAGCCGACAGACAGCGGGGACCCCCGAGGGTTTCTTT.

The rearrangement uses TRBV6-1 and TRBJ1-5; tentatively, D is TRBD1 (5 bases). CDR1 is MNHNS and CDR2 is SASEGT in the germline V gene. This CDR3 comprises 15 residues. Trimming took 6 bases from V and 2 from J, leaving 14 bases between them. The CDR3 DNA follows: TGTGCCAGCAGCGATCGGGGGGAGGGCAATCAGCCCCAGCATTTT. This translates into CASSDRGEGNQPQHF.

A few counts support this clone. The chain couples TRBV19 to TRBJ1-4; tentative D call: TRBD1 (6 bases). CDR3 length: 13 amino acids. V was pared by 5 bases and J by 12 bases, with 16 bases between. Germline V gene lookup returns CDR1 LNHDA and CDR2 SQIVND (reference sequence). The CDR3 DNA reads as TGTGCCAGTAGTGAGATACAGGGAAGGGAACTGTTTTTT. Protein: CASSEIQGRELFF.

V usage is TRBV5-4 and J usage is TRBJ2-3; 8 bases fit TRBD2. Germline V lookup: CDR1 SGHNT, CDR2 YYREEE (reference sequence). Trimming removed 1 base from V and 4 bases from J; junction bases left unmatched: 5. This CDR3 region has 15 residues. The CDR3 bases are TGTGCCAGCAGCTTGACCGGGGGGGCCGCAGATACGCAGTATTTT. Residues: CASSLTGGAADTQYF.

The chain has TRBV7-9 and TRBJ1-3; 7 nucleotides line up with TRBD1. Losses at the gene ends were 5 bases for V and 11 bases for J; bases not matched to a gene: 12. CDR1 is SEHNR, CDR2 FQNEAQ, per germline (reference sequence). The CDR3 is 14 amino acids. CDR3 protein: CASSPGTVSQPIYF. For the CDR3, the DNA is TGTGCCAGCAGCCCCGGGACAGTCTCCCAGCCCATATATTTT.

The genes are TRBV7-2 and TRBJ1-6, with 7 bases matching TRBD1. Trimming at V came to 6 bases and at J to 3 bases, leaving 2 bases not matched to a gene. The CDR3 is 14 residues long. The germline V gene has CDR1 SGHTA and CDR2 FQGNSA. The CDR3 nucleotides are TGTGCCAGCAGTCGACAGGGCTATAATTCACCCCTCCACTTT. This encodes CASSRQGYNSPLHF.

The chain links TRBV5-5 to TRBJ2-1, with TRBD2 identical over 8 bases. CDR1 and CDR2 from the germline V gene are SGHKS and YYEKEE (reference sequence). This CDR3 is built from 15 residues. V shed 4 bases, J shed 7 bases, and the junction held 10 bases outside the gene matches. In DNA, the CDR3 is TGTGCCAGCAGCCCCCTCGGGGGGGCTGGGAATGAGCAGTTCTTC. It is translated as CASSPLGGAGNEQFF.

The chain carries TRBV2 and TRBJ1-3, with TRBD2 identical over 7 bases. The DNA end is a closer match to TRBJ2-2, so the J assignment may be wrong. Germline lookup yields CDR1 SNHLY and CDR2 FYNNEI. The CDR3 is 16 residues long. The CDR3 spells CASSKRLAVNTGELFF. In nucleotides, the CDR3 is TGTGCCAGCAGCAAGAGGCTAGCGGTTAACACCGGGGAGCTGTTTTTT.

This chain connects TRBV11-3 to TRBJ2-7, with unresolved D. V was trimmed by 2 bases and J by 0 bases, leaving 5 bases between them. CDR3 length: 13 amino acids. The V gene's germline CDR1 is SGHNT and CDR2 YENEEA. This chain's CDR3 is CASSLTNSYEQYF. In nucleotides, the CDR3 is TGTGCCAGCAGCTTAACTAACTCCTACGAGCAGTACTTC.

The chain employs TRBV7-9 and TRBJ2-5, with no clear D. The tail of the sequence fits TRBJ2-7 better, so the J call may be wrong. The CDR3 contains 14 residues. Germline V gene data show CDR1 as SEHNR and CDR2 as FQNEAQ (reference sequence). CDR3 protein: CASRLYSGAHEQYF. CDR3 bases: TGTGCCAGCAGGCTCTACTCAGGTGCCCACGAGCAGTACTTC.

The V call is TRBV4-1, the J call TRBJ2-3; possible D gene TRBD2, 7 bases. The germline gives CDR1 MGHRA, CDR2 YSYEKL. Trimming shortened V by 4 bases and J by 2 bases, and 13 bases separated the two germline ends. CDR3 length: 15 amino acids. For the CDR3, the DNA is TGCGCCAGCAGCCTCGGGGGGCGGGTCACAGATACGCAGTATTTT. Encoded protein: CASSLGGRVTDTQYF.

This sequence joins TRBV7-9 and TRBJ2-1; D not resolved. Looked up from germline, CDR1 is SEHNR and CDR2 is FQNEAQ (reference sequence). This CDR3 is 14 amino acids long. Trimming cost V 3 bases and J 0 bases, with 6 bases left between them. Written as DNA, the CDR3 is TGTGCCAGCAGCTTCCTAAGCTCCTACAATGAGCAGTTCTTC. Translation gives CASSFLSSYNEQFF. Drawing the rest from reference TRBV7-9 and TRBJ2-1, the complete variable domain is DTGVSQNPRHKITKRGQNVTFRCDPISEHNRLYWYRQTLGQGPEFLTYFQNEAQLEKSRLLSDRFSAERPKGSFSTLEIQRTEQGDSAMYLCASSFLSSYNEQFFGPGTRLTVL.

V and J are TRBV19 and TRBJ2-1; 7 bases agree with TRBD2. V was clipped by 7 bases and J by 7 bases; unmatched bases: 10. The germline CDR1 and CDR2 sequences are LNHDA and SQIVND (reference sequence). The CDR3 runs 14 residues. CDR3 DNA: TGTGCCAGTACCCGGACTAGTGCCCAAAATGAGCAGTTCTTC. This encodes CASTRTSAQNEQFF.

This sequence joins TRBV5-8 and TRBJ1-5, with 9 bases matching TRBD1. Per the germline V gene, CDR1 is SGHTS and CDR2 is YDEGEE. The CDR3 contains 17 residues. V lost 4 bases to trimming and J lost 2 bases; unmatched junction nucleotides: 10. This CDR3 is CASSPWTGDEGNQPQHF. CDR3 coding DNA: TGTGCCAGCAGCCCGTGGACAGGGGACGAGGGCAATCAGCCCCAGCATTTT.

The J gene is TRBJ2-3, the V gene TRBV9; 9 bases line up with TRBD2. Germline loops: CDR1 SGDLS, CDR2 YYNGEE. V lost 0 bases to trimming and J lost 6 bases; unmatched junction nucleotides: 11. The CDR3 is made up of 17 amino acids. The CDR3 region is CASSVGQGGLATDTQYF. CDR3 in DNA: TGTGCCAGCAGCGTAGGTCAGGGCGGACTAGCGACCGATACGCAGTATTTT.

The chain has TRBV2 and TRBJ1-6; 10 nucleotides match TRBD1. Trimming at V came to 6 bases and at J to 9 bases, leaving 11 bases not matched to a gene. CDR1 and CDR2 from the germline V gene are SNHLY and FYNNEI. This CDR3 comprises 16 residues. The DNA for the CDR3 is TGTGCCAGCAGCGCACCCGTGACAGGGGGCGGTTCACCCCTCCACTTT. Its protein is CASSAPVTGGGSPLHF.

The J gene is TRBJ1-1, the V gene TRBV5-1; a possible D gene is TRBD1 (6 bases). This CDR3 is 18 amino acids long. CDR1 is SGHRS and CDR2 is YFSETQ in the germline V gene. The V gene lost 2 bases and the J gene lost 1 base, with 21 bases spanning the gap. The CDR3 DNA follows: TGCGCCAGCAGCTTCCGACCCCGGGACACCGGCGGGAACACTGAAGCTTTCTTT. Encoded protein: CASSFRPRDTGGNTEAFF. Complete variable domain (other parts from reference TRBV5-1 and TRBJ1-1): KAGVTQTPRYLIKTRGQQVTLSCSPISGHRSVSWYQQTPGQGLQFLFEYFSETQRNKGNFPGRFSGRQFSNSRSEMNVSTLELGDSALYLCASSFRPRDTGGNTEAFFGQGTRLTVV.

The rearrangement links TRBV20-1 to TRBJ1-1, with TRBD1 as a possible D gene (5 bases). The V gene's germline CDR1 is DFQATT and CDR2 SNEGSKA (reference sequence). CDR3 length: 11 amino acids. CDR3 bases: TGCAGCCTGGGGGGTGCCGCTGAAGCTTTCTTT. This sequence encodes CSLGGAAEAFF.

V usage is TRBV28 and J usage is TRBJ2-1; 10 bases are shared with TRBD2. Germline V gives CDR1 MDHEN, CDR2 SYDVKM. After removal of 8 bases from V and 6 bases from J, the junction contained 10 bases not matched to a gene. This CDR3 has 15 residues. In DNA form, the CDR3 reads TGTGCCAGCCGTTCCCTAGCGGGAGAAACCAATGAGCAGTTCTTC. Translating it yields CASRSLAGETNEQFF.

The CDR3 DNA sequence: TGCGCCAGCAGCCAAGATGCATTCAGAACGAACACCGGGGAGCTGTTTTTT. Residues: CASSQDAFRTNTGELFF. The chain links TRBV4-1 to TRBJ2-2, with D uncertain. The CDR3 has 17 residues. V lost 0 bases and J lost 0, with 11 bases in between. In germline, CDR1 is MGHRA, CDR2 YSYEKL.

This sequence joins TRBV9 and TRBJ1-5; tentatively, D is TRBD1 (5 bases). The CDR3 has 14 residues. Per germline, CDR1 SGDLS and CDR2 YYNGEE. The V gene lost 3 bases and the J gene lost 5 bases, with 12 bases spanning the gap. The CDR3 DNA reads as TGTGCCAGCAGCGCCGGGGGATCCGATCAGCCCCAGCATTTT. As protein: CASSAGGSDQPQHF.

Concerning this clone itself: Compared with germline, one end of the junction differs, possibly owing to a read error. The chain recombines TRBV29-1 with TRBJ2-1, with 12 positions matching TRBD2. Germline loops: CDR1 SQVTM, CDR2 ANQGSEA. There are 14 residues in the CDR3. The CDR3 loop is CSVTSGSSYNKQFF. The CDR3 DNA sequence: TGCAGCGTGACTAGCGGGAGCTCCTACAATAAGCAGTTCTTC.

Here the CDR3 DNA reads TGTGCCAGCAGTCCCGGACAGGGTCTTACGTACGGTGGCTACACCTTC. It translates to CASSPGQGLTYGGYTF. The rearrangement uses TRBV27 and TRBJ1-2, with 8 bases identical to TRBD1. CDR1 is MNHEY and CDR2 is SMNVEV in the germline V gene (reference sequence). The V segment lost 5 bases and the J segment 7 bases; nucleotides outside the gene matches: 15. The CDR3 contains 16 residues.

The genes are TRBV19 and TRBJ2-1; 10 bases line up with TRBD2. CDR3 length: 14 amino acids. V lost 6 bases to trimming and J lost 8 bases; unmatched junction nucleotides: 7. The germline V gene has CDR1 LNHDA and CDR2 SQIVND (reference sequence). CDR3 in DNA: TGTGCCAGTAGCCCCGGGACTAGCGTCTATGAGCAGTTCTTC. It specifies CASSPGTSVYEQFF.

V gene TRBV9 combines with J gene TRBJ2-1, with D maybe TRBD2 (6 bases). This CDR3 spans 15 amino acids. Trimming stripped 0 bases from V and 5 bases from J, with 12 bases between. Germline V gene data show CDR1 as SGDLS and CDR2 as YYNGEE. The CDR3 spells CASSVVGGGNNEQFF. In DNA form, the CDR3 reads TGTGCCAGCAGCGTAGTTGGGGGAGGCAACAATGAGCAGTTCTTC.

The V gene is TRBV29-1, the J gene TRBJ1-1, with D perhaps TRBD1 (6 bases). This CDR3 comprises 16 residues. Trimming shortened V by 6 bases and J by 2 bases, and 22 bases separated the two germline ends. CDR1 is SQVTM, CDR2 ANQGSEA, per germline. The CDR3 reads CSVGTMAGTRNTEAFF. DNA of the CDR3: TGCAGCGTGGGGACGATGGCCGGGACAAGAAACACTGAAGCTTTCTTT.

The V call is TRBV5-6, the J call TRBJ2-7; 8 bases agree with TRBD2. From germline, CDR1 is SGHDT and CDR2 YYEEEE. This CDR3 region has 13 residues. Trimming removed 2 bases from V and 7 bases from J; junction bases left unmatched: 5. For the CDR3, the DNA is TGTGCCAGCAGCTTCGTATCGGGGGGGGAGCAGTACTTC. Translated: CASSFVSGGEQYF.